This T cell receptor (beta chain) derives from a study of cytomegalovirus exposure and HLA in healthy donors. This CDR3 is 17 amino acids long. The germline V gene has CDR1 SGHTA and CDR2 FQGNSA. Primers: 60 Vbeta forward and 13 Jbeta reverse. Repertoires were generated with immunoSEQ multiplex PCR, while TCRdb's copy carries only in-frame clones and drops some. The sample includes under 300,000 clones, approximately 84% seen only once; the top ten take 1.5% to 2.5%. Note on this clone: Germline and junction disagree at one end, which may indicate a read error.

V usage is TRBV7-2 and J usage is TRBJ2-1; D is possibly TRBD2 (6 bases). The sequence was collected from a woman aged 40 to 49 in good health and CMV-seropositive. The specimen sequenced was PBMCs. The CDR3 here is CASSLAGTGASYSEQFF. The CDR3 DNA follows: TGTGCCAGCAGCTTAGCCGGGACGGGAGCGTCCTACAGTGAGCAGTTCTTC.